The clone carrying this T cell receptor (beta chain) has ten or more counts. The record originates from a study of T cell repertoires in cytomegalovirus infection. TCRdb re-called the reads through MiXCR, storing one row per CDR3 protein. This table has about 490,000 distinct CDR3 sequences, around 27% appearing once. The germline V and J ends were trimmed by 0 bases and 4 bases, with 9 bases remaining between them. Looked up from germline, CDR1 is SGHVS and CDR2 is FNYEAQ. CDR3 length: 15 amino acids. This chain uses TRBV7-6 with TRBJ2-2; D is unresolved. The source of this sequence is a human donor in good health (CMV status not recorded). Some clones in this sample may be carry-over from other donors' samples. Sequenced sample: PBMCs. The CDR3 DNA reads as TGTGCCAGCAGCTTAGCTATGGCGGCCACCGGGGAGCTGTTTTTT. Amino acid sequence: CASSLAMAATGELFF.